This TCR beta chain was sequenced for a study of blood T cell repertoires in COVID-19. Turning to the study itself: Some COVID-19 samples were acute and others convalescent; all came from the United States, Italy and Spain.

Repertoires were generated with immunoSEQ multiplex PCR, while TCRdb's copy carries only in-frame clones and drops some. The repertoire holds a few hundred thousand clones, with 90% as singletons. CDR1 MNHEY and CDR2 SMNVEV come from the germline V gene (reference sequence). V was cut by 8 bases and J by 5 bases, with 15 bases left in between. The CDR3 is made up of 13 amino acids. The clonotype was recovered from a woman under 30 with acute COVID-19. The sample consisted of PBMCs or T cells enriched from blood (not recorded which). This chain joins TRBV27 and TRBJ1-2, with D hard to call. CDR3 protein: CASSSEGDYGYTF. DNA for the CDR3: TGTGCCAGCTCTTCCGAGGGAGATTATGGCTACACCTTC.